Following are 21 T cell receptor beta chains from one sample sequenced in a study of vaccination effects on CD4 cells after COVID-19. The authors isolated CD4+ T cells after nine to eleven days of culture. Their cognate antigens are unknown. Produced via immunoSEQ multiplex PCR; TCRdb's table is partial and in-frame only. The profile shows 35,000 to 40,000 clones, roughly 87% of them singletons. Source: CD4+ T cells from PBMCs cultured without peptide, taken before COVID-19 vaccination. All receptors derive from a human donor who received a COVID-19 vaccine.

The chain uses TRBV7-2 and TRBJ1-1; the match to TRBD1 covers 8 bases. Germline CDR1 and CDR2: SGHTA and FQGNSA. The CDR3 covers 15 residues. J gave up 5 bases and V 0 bases, and 5 bases lay outside the gene matches. The DNA of the CDR3 is TGTGCCAGCAGCTTAGCGACAGGGGTTAGAACTGAAGCTTTCTTT. This encodes CASSLATGVRTEAFF. Based on the CDR3 plus reference TRBV7-2 and TRBJ1-1, the full variable domain is GAGVSQSPSNKVTEKGKDVELRCDPISGHTALYWYRQSLGQGLEFLIYFQGNSAPDKSGLPSDRFSAERTGGSVSTLTIQRTQQEDSAVYLCASSLATGVRTEAFFGQGTRLTVV.

This sequence joins TRBV19 and TRBJ2-1; D unclear. V was shortened by 2 bases and J by 9 bases, with 5 bases between the two germline ends. Germline V gene sequence: CDR1 LNHDA, CDR2 SQIVND (reference sequence). The CDR3 extends over 11 amino acids. The CDR3 DNA follows: TGTGCCAGTAGTATATACGGTGAGCAGTTCTTC. This translates into CASSIYGEQFF.

The chain uses TRBV18 and TRBJ2-1; D assignment may be TRBD1 or TRBD2 (5 bases each). The length of the CDR3 is 14 residues. The V gene's germline CDR1 is KGHSH and CDR2 LQKENI. Trimming took off 3 bases at V and 5 bases at J, with 11 bases between the two ends. In DNA, the CDR3 is TGTGCCAGCTCACCGCTCAGAGGGGACAATGAGCAGTTCTTC. This codes for CASSPLRGDNEQFF.

The chain is built from TRBV5-1 and TRBJ2-3; 7 nucleotides agree with TRBD2. V was clipped by 0 bases and J by 4 bases; unmatched bases: 11. This CDR3 has 17 amino acids. Germline CDR1 SGHRS, CDR2 YFSETQ. This CDR3 is CASSLARESGAADTQYF. Here the CDR3 DNA reads TGCGCCAGCAGCTTGGCCCGGGAGAGCGGGGCCGCAGATACGCAGTATTTT.

This clone was found a few times. The genes are TRBV14 and TRBJ1-1; D is undetermined. V lost 2 bases and J lost 6, with 13 bases in between. Germline CDR1 and CDR2: SGHDN and FVKESK. This CDR3 has 14 residues. CDR3 in amino acids: CASSQSSLGSEAFF. DNA of the CDR3: TGTGCCAGCAGCCAAAGTAGCCTTGGGTCTGAAGCTTTCTTT.

The rearrangement links TRBV19 to TRBJ2-3, with D uncertain. V gave up 1 base and J gave up 5 bases, with 7 bases separating them. CDR3 length: 13 residues. The germline V gene encodes CDR1 LNHDA and CDR2 SQIVND (reference sequence). CDR3 in amino acids: CASSIGKGDTQYF. The CDR3 bases are TGTGCCAGTAGTATAGGGAAGGGAGATACGCAGTATTTT.

The CDR3 DNA is TGTGCCTGGAGTGTATGGGGAAGCACAGATACGCAGTATTTT. Translated: CAWSVWGSTDTQYF. The V call is TRBV30, the J call TRBJ2-3; unclear D gene. Trimming stripped 0 bases from V and 0 bases from J, with 7 bases between. The CDR3 covers 14 residues. In germline, CDR1 is GTSNPN, CDR2 SVGIG (reference sequence).

Here the CDR3 reads CASSLTGDEQFF. DNA of the CDR3: TGTGCCAGCTCACTTACGGGGGATGAGCAGTTCTTC. V is TRBV18 and J is TRBJ2-1, with TRBD2 as a possible D gene (6 bases). Germline assignment: CDR1 KGHSH and CDR2 LQKENI. This CDR3 contains 12 residues. Trimming took 4 bases from V and 8 from J, leaving 9 bases between them.

V usage is TRBV20-1 and J usage is TRBJ1-5, with D possibly matching TRBD1 (6 bases). Germline V lookup: CDR1 DFQATT, CDR2 SNEGSKA (reference sequence). V lost 3 bases and J lost 6, with 9 bases in between. The length of the CDR3 is 12 residues. The CDR3 DNA sequence: TGCAGTGCTAGTTTACAGGGTCAGCCCCAGCATTTT. Its translation is CSASLQGQPQHF.

The chain combines TRBV2 with TRBJ1-6, with 7 bases identical to TRBD1. Germline V lookup: CDR1 SNHLY, CDR2 FYNNEI. The CDR3 covers 15 residues. Trimming at V came to 5 bases and at J to 5 bases, leaving 6 bases not matched to a gene. CDR3 nucleotides: TGTGCCAGCAGTCCACAGGGGCTCAATAATTCACCCCTCCACTTT. The encoded protein is CASSPQGLNNSPLHF.

This clone came up a few times. This rearrangement joins TRBV3-1 (or the pseudogene TRBV3-2) to TRBJ1-2; D is undetermined. V lost 0 bases and J lost 0, with 5 bases in between. This CDR3 contains 14 residues. In germline, CDR1 is LGHDT, CDR2 YNNKEL (reference sequence). The CDR3 bases are TGTGCCAGCAGCCAAGAAAGCGCTAACTATGGCTACACCTTC. This sequence encodes CASSQESANYGYTF.

The rearrangement links TRBV5-1 to TRBJ1-4; the D is unclear. The CDR3 is 18 residues long. Germline V gene sequence: CDR1 SGHRS, CDR2 YFSETQ. V gave up 0 bases and J gave up 4 bases, with 19 bases separating them. The CDR3 bases are TGCGCCAGCAGCTTGGAGCCGCGGAGGACCACGGGTAATGAAAAACTGTTTTTT. Its protein product is CASSLEPRRTTGNEKLFF.

CDR3 sequence reads: CASSLVTASNQPQHF. In nucleotides, the CDR3 is TGTGCCAGCAGCTTGGTGACAGCTAGCAATCAGCCCCAGCATTTT. The rearrangement joins TRBV5-5 to TRBJ1-5; D might be TRBD1 (5 bases). CDR1 and CDR2 from the germline V gene are SGHKS and YYEKEE (reference sequence). Trimming took off 0 bases at V and 0 bases at J, with 7 bases between the two ends. This CDR3 region has 15 residues.

The chain employs TRBV9 and TRBJ1-4; tentative D call: TRBD1 (6 bases). CDR1 SGDLS and CDR2 YYNGEE come from the germline V gene. Trimming pared 0 bases from V and 3 bases from J, leaving 9 bases between. The length of the CDR3 is 15 residues. The CDR3 DNA sequence: TGTGCCAGCAGCGTAGGTGGGGGGCCTAATGAAAAACTGTTTTTT. This codes for CASSVGGGPNEKLFF.

This clone was counted only a few times. CDR3 sequence reads: CASSLTDGRRNTIYF. The CDR3, as DNA: TGTGCCAGCAGCCTAACGGACGGGAGGCGAAACACCATATATTTT. The chain combines TRBV5-5 with TRBJ1-3, with D unclear. The germline V gene encodes CDR1 SGHKS and CDR2 YYEKEE (reference sequence). CDR3 length equals 15 residues. V was shortened by 4 bases and J by 5 bases, with 16 bases between the two germline ends.

This chain links TRBV5-4 with TRBJ1-1, with D maybe TRBD1 (6 bases). The V end lost 3 bases, the J end lost 11 bases, and 17 bases lay between the germline ends. Per the germline V gene, CDR1 is SGHNT and CDR2 is YYREEE (reference sequence). The CDR3 is 13 residues long. The CDR3: CASSSPGVFKAFF. The CDR3 DNA reads TGTGCCAGCAGCTCCCCAGGGGTCTTTAAGGCTTTCTTT. Filled out from reference TRBV5-4 and TRBJ1-1, the complete variable domain reads ETGVTQSPTHLIKTRGQQVTLRCSSQSGHNTVSWYQQALGQGPQFIFQYYREEENGRGNFPPRFSGLQFPNYSSELNVNALELDDSALYLCASSSPGVFKAFFGQGTRLTVV.

This rearrangement joins TRBV3-1 (or the pseudogene TRBV3-2) to TRBJ1-1; tentative D call: TRBD1 (5 bases). V shed 1 base and J shed 0 bases, with 6 bases lying between them. The germline V gene encodes CDR1 LGHDT and CDR2 YNNKEL (reference sequence). The CDR3 extends over 14 amino acids. The CDR3 sequence is CASSQGTLNTEAFF. The CDR3 coding sequence is TGTGCCAGCAGCCAAGGGACACTGAACACTGAAGCTTTCTTT.

The chain has TRBV9 and TRBJ2-1; 10 positions agree with TRBD1. This CDR3 is built from 16 residues. Germline trimming cut 0 bases from V and 4 bases from J; bases unmatched to any gene: 4. Germline V gene sequence: CDR1 SGDLS, CDR2 YYNGEE. The CDR3 loop is CASSVEGTGVYNEQFF. For the CDR3, the DNA is TGTGCCAGCAGCGTAGAAGGGACAGGGGTTTACAATGAGCAGTTCTTC.

Comments on this clone: One end of the junction does not line up with germline, which may come from a read error. The chain is built from TRBV5-4 and TRBJ2-5, with D possibly being TRBD1 or TRBD2 (5 bases each). Germline assignment: CDR1 SGHNT and CDR2 YYREEE (reference sequence). The length of the CDR3 is 13 residues. The CDR3 here is CASSGTPGLSLDF. The DNA of the CDR3 is TGTGCCAGCAGCGGGACCCCTGGACTTTCCTTAGACTTC.

This chain links TRBV5-1 with TRBJ2-3; 8 positions match TRBD1. Per the germline V gene, CDR1 is SGHRS and CDR2 is YFSETQ. This CDR3 has 16 amino acids. Trimming at V came to 4 bases and at J to 2 bases, leaving 9 bases not matched to a gene. CDR3 coding DNA: TGCGCCAGCAGCCGCGGGACAGGTATGCTCACAGATACGCAGTATTTT. This translates into CASSRGTGMLTDTQYF.

J is TRBJ2-6 and V is TRBV29-1; 7 bases map to TRBD1. The J segment lost 2 bases and the V segment lost 6 bases, leaving 16 bases of the junction unmatched. The CDR3 totals 18 residues. The germline CDR1 and CDR2 sequences are SQVTM and ANQGSEA. CDR3 amino acids: CSVRTRTGVGPGANVLTF. Here the CDR3 DNA reads TGCAGCGTGCGTACGCGTACAGGGGTTGGGCCTGGGGCCAACGTCCTGACTTTC.